The 31 T cell receptor beta chains listed next were all sequenced from one sample in a study of OX40 agonist ivuxolimab in advanced cancers. Using immunoSEQ multiplex PCR, the repertoire was profiled, and TCRdb retains in-frame clones only, with some absent. Of 60,000 to 80,000 clones listed, about three quarters are singletons. The sample in question was CD4+ or CD8+ T cells sorted from blood, obtained in a trial of the OX40 agonist ivuxolimab. The receptors were sampled from an adult with an advanced solid tumor such as melanoma, head and neck, liver or kidney cancer.

The rearrangement links TRBV6-5 to TRBJ1-2, with 9 bases matching TRBD1. This CDR3 is built from 13 residues. CDR1 is MNHEY and CDR2 is SVGAGI in the germline V gene. V was clipped by 6 bases and J by 7 bases; unmatched bases: 6. The CDR3 region is CASSPTGGLGYTF. The CDR3 bases are TGTGCCAGCAGCCCTACAGGGGGCCTTGGCTACACCTTC.

This clone was seen only once. The chain has TRBV10-3 and TRBJ2-7; 14 bases align to TRBD2. Trimming took 11 bases from V and 2 from J; bases not matched to a gene: 5. Germline-derived CDR1 and CDR2 are ENHRY and SYGVKD. CDR3 length equals 14 residues. The CDR3: CASGLAGGPYEQYF. The CDR3 nucleotides read TGTGCCTCTGGACTAGCGGGAGGACCCTACGAGCAGTACTTC.

J is TRBJ2-7 and V is TRBV7-9; 9 nucleotides line up with TRBD1. With V trimmed by 4 bases and J by 3 bases, 7 bases remained unmatched. This CDR3 contains 15 residues. Germline CDR1 SEHNR, CDR2 FQNEAQ (reference sequence). The CDR3 DNA sequence: TGTGCCAGCAGCTCACCGGACAGGGGAGTCTACGAGCAGTACTTC. Its translation: CASSSPDRGVYEQYF.

The chain combines TRBV7-3 with TRBJ1-3; unclear D gene. Trimming pared 6 bases from V and 0 bases from J, leaving 6 bases between. There are 13 residues in the CDR3. CDR1 and CDR2 (germline): SGHTA, FQGTGA. In DNA, the CDR3 is TGTGCCAGCAGAGGAAGCTCTGGAAACACCATATATTTT. As protein: CASRGSSGNTIYF.

This clone was observed a handful of times. The chain joins TRBV11-2 to TRBJ2-7; tentatively, D is TRBD1 (5 bases). The CDR3 totals 14 residues. Per germline, CDR1 SGHAT and CDR2 FQNNGV. V lost 7 bases and J lost 5, with 18 bases in between. The CDR3 loop reads CASTPSQGFDEQYF. In DNA form, the CDR3 reads TGTGCCAGCACCCCATCGCAGGGTTTCGACGAGCAGTACTTC.

This chain joins TRBV7-3 and TRBJ2-3; D is possibly TRBD1 (6 bases). The V end lost 4 bases, the J end lost 2 bases, and 16 bases lay between the germline ends. The CDR3 totals 16 residues. CDR1 SGHTA and CDR2 FQGTGA come from the germline V gene. The CDR3: CASSSGHSTHTDTQYF. The DNA of the CDR3 is TGTGCCAGCAGCTCGGGACACTCCACTCACACAGATACGCAGTATTTT.

This chain joins TRBV11-2 and TRBJ1-2, with 7 bases aligning to TRBD1. The germline gives CDR1 SGHAT, CDR2 FQNNGV. This CDR3 has 17 residues. The V and J ends lost 2 bases and 0 bases, in that order; junction bases with no gene match: 9. The CDR3 region has the DNA TGTGCCAGCAGCTTAAGGGCGGGACAGAAGACTAACTATGGCTACACCTTC. This encodes CASSLRAGQKTNYGYTF.

This clone came up once. The rearrangement uses TRBV10-1 and TRBJ2-1, with 12 nucleotides matching TRBD1. The trim removed 4 bases at V and 9 bases at J, leaving 4 bases unmatched. CDR3 size: 14 residues. Germline loops: CDR1 WNHNN, CDR2 SYGVQD (reference sequence). The DNA for the CDR3 is TGCGCCAGCAGTGGGGGGACAGGGGGCATTGAGCAGTTCTTC. Protein product: CASSGGTGGIEQFF.

J is TRBJ2-3 and V is TRBV5-4, with 9 bases lining up with TRBD2. CDR3 length equals 15 residues. The germline V gene has CDR1 SGHNT and CDR2 YYREEE (reference sequence). The V and J ends lost 4 bases and 3 bases, in that order; junction bases with no gene match: 6. For the CDR3, the DNA is TGTGCCAGCAGCCGGATAGCGGGGGCTACAGATACGCAGTATTTT. Translating gives CASSRIAGATDTQYF.

The gene calls are TRBV10-3 and TRBJ2-3; 7 bases line up with TRBD1. The length of the CDR3 is 15 residues. Germline lookup yields CDR1 ENHRY and CDR2 SYGVKD. After removal of 4 bases from V and 1 base from J, the junction contained 5 bases not matched to a gene. In nucleotides, the CDR3 is TGTGCCATCAGTGCGGGGACAGTTCGCACAGATACGCAGTATTTT. Translated: CAISAGTVRTDTQYF.

The rearrangement links TRBV30 to TRBJ2-2; tentative D call: TRBD2 (6 bases). The CDR3 has 12 amino acids. V gave up 2 bases and J gave up 6 bases, with 7 bases separating them. The V gene's germline CDR1 is GTSNPN and CDR2 SVGIG (reference sequence). CDR3 sequence (DNA): TGTGCCTGGAGTTCGGGGGCCGGGGAGCTGTTTTTT. Residues: CAWSSGAGELFF.

This sequence joins TRBV7-9 and TRBJ1-1, with D unclear. The ends were cut back, 1 base at V and 7 bases at J, with 4 bases in the middle. CDR1 SEHNR and CDR2 FQNEAQ come from the germline V gene (reference sequence). The CDR3 is made up of 11 amino acids. As DNA, the CDR3 is TGTGCCAGCAGCTTAGGGAGTGAAGCTTTCTTT. Translation gives CASSLGSEAFF.

The chain's CDR3 is CAMNRLSFYEETQYF. CDR3 nucleotide sequence: TGTGCCATGAATAGACTCTCCTTCTATGAAGAGACCCAGTACTTC. V gene TRBV28 combines with J gene TRBJ2-5; unclear D gene. V was shortened by 10 bases and J by 3 bases, with 21 bases between the two germline ends. Per the germline V gene, CDR1 is MDHEN and CDR2 is SYDVKM. This CDR3 is built from 15 residues. Looking up the rest from reference TRBV28 and TRBJ2-5 gives the full variable domain: DVKVTQSSRYLVKRTGEKVFLECVQDMDHENMFWYRQDPGLGLRLIYFSYDVKMKEKGDIPEGYSVSREKKERFSLILESASTNQTSMYLCAMNRLSFYEETQYFGPGTRLLVL.

V gene TRBV5-6 combines with J gene TRBJ2-7, with D possibly matching TRBD2 (6 bases). The CDR3 is 13 residues long. The germline V gene has CDR1 SGHDT and CDR2 YYEEEE. V lost 2 bases, J lost 5 bases, and 11 bases lay in between. The CDR3 sequence is CASSFRWGDEQYF. CDR3 DNA sequence: TGTGCCAGCAGCTTTAGGTGGGGGGACGAGCAGTACTTC. The full variable domain, rest sourced from reference TRBV5-6 and TRBJ2-7, is DAGVTQSPTHLIKTRGQQVTLRCSPKSGHDTVSWYQQALGQGPQFIFQYYEEEERQRGNFPDRFSGHQFPNYSSELNVNALLLGDSALYLCASSFRWGDEQYFGPGTRLTVT.

The chain joins TRBV11-2 to TRBJ1-6, with 7 bases fitting TRBD1. The CDR3 loop spans 15 amino acids. The V and J ends lost 5 bases and 10 bases, in that order; junction bases with no gene match: 11. Looked up from germline, CDR1 is SGHAT and CDR2 is FQNNGV. CDR3 residues: CASSPEGEGGSPLHF. CDR3 sequence (DNA): TGTGCCAGCAGCCCCGAGGGGGAAGGGGGCTCACCCCTCCACTTT.

The chain combines TRBV9 with TRBJ2-7; 8 nucleotides agree with TRBD1. Trimming took 4 bases from V and 4 from J; bases not matched to a gene: 13. CDR3 length: 16 residues. Germline assignment: CDR1 SGDLS and CDR2 YYNGEE. The CDR3 loop is CASSPNSGTGDYEQYF. The CDR3 bases are TGTGCCAGCAGCCCGAATTCCGGGACAGGAGATTACGAGCAGTACTTC.

The table lists this clone with a count of one. The V gene is TRBV7-6, the J gene TRBJ1-2, with D uncertain. Germline CDR1 and CDR2: SGHVS and FNYEAQ. V shed 8 bases and J shed 0 bases, with 10 bases lying between them. The length of the CDR3 is 13 residues. The CDR3 here is CASSKESNYGYTF. In DNA form, the CDR3 reads TGTGCCAGCTCAAAGGAATCTAACTATGGCTACACCTTC.

The chain has TRBV9 and TRBJ2-1, with 9 positions matching TRBD1. Germline CDR1 SGDLS, CDR2 YYNGEE. V shed 3 bases, J shed 7 bases, and the junction held 8 bases outside the gene matches. The CDR3 has 15 amino acids. CDR3 nucleotides: TGTGCCAGCAGCGCCATAACAGGGGGCGGGAATGAGCAGTTCTTC. The encoded protein is CASSAITGGGNEQFF.

The chain employs TRBV7-3 and TRBJ2-1; TRBD2 matches 9 bases. Per germline, CDR1 SGHTA and CDR2 FQGTGA. The CDR3 runs to 14 residues. V lost 1 base, J lost 8 bases, and 3 bases stayed unmatched. CDR3 DNA sequence: TGTGCCAGCAGCTTAAGCGGGGGGGAGGATGAGCAGTTCTTC. Its protein is CASSLSGGEDEQFF.

The rearrangement links TRBV19 to TRBJ2-1, with no clear D. V was shortened by 7 bases and J by 6 bases, with 7 bases between the two germline ends. This CDR3 is built from 11 residues. Germline V gives CDR1 LNHDA, CDR2 SQIVND (reference sequence). CDR3 in amino acids: CASNYFNEQFF. The CDR3 nucleotides are TGTGCCAGTAACTACTTCAATGAGCAGTTCTTC.

The chain has TRBV2 and TRBJ1-1; 7 bases match TRBD1. The CDR3 spans 13 residues. Per the germline V gene, CDR1 is SNHLY and CDR2 is FYNNEI. The V and J ends lost 4 bases and 1 base, in that order; junction bases with no gene match: 0. CDR3 sequence (DNA): TGTGCCAGCAGTGGACAGGGGAACACTGAAGCTTTCTTT. This encodes CASSGQGNTEAFF. Full variable domain (missing parts from reference TRBV2 and TRBJ1-1): EPEVTQTPSHQVTQMGQEVILRCVPISNHLYFYWYRQILGQKVEFLVSFYNNEISEKSEIFDDQFSVERPDGSNFTLKIRSTKLEDSAMYFCASSGQGNTEAFFGQGTRLTVV.

The chain carries TRBV18 and TRBJ1-2; the D gene is possibly TRBD1 (5 bases). This CDR3 comprises 15 residues. V lost 3 bases, J lost 2 bases, and 13 bases lay in between. CDR1 and CDR2 from the germline V gene are KGHSH and LQKENI. The CDR3: CASSPGVGPNYGYTF. The DNA of the CDR3 is TGTGCCAGCTCACCCGGAGTGGGACCAAACTATGGCTACACCTTC.

This rearrangement joins TRBV5-1 to TRBJ2-7; the D call may be TRBD1 or TRBD2 (5 bases each). This CDR3 is built from 17 residues. Trimming stripped 5 bases from V and 7 bases from J, with 28 bases between. Germline loops: CDR1 SGHRS, CDR2 YFSETQ. The CDR3: CASSPADRTLPPGEQYF. The DNA of the CDR3 is TGCGCCAGCAGTCCAGCTGACAGAACCCTACCACCGGGGGAGCAGTACTTC.

This chain connects TRBV4-1 to TRBJ2-1; the D gene could be TRBD1 or TRBD2 (5 bases each). The length of the CDR3 is 15 residues. V was cut by 4 bases and J by 6 bases, with 16 bases left in between. Per the germline V gene, CDR1 is MGHRA and CDR2 is YSYEKL. CDR3 in amino acids: CASSPAGDPRNEQFF. The CDR3 DNA sequence: TGCGCCAGCAGCCCCGCCGGGGACCCCCGCAATGAGCAGTTCTTC.

This sequence joins TRBV18 and TRBJ1-1; D unresolved. Germline assignment: CDR1 KGHSH and CDR2 LQKENI. The CDR3 spans 18 residues. V dropped 1 base and J dropped 0 bases, with 18 bases sitting between them. The CDR3 protein is CASSPRVASNLMNTEAFF. The CDR3 nucleotides are TGTGCCAGCTCACCACGCGTCGCGAGTAATCTCATGAACACTGAAGCTTTCTTT.

The J gene is TRBJ2-1, the V gene TRBV5-1; D not resolved. V gave up 2 bases and J gave up 8 bases, with 11 bases separating them. CDR3 size: 13 residues. Germline V lookup: CDR1 SGHRS, CDR2 YFSETQ. CDR3 DNA sequence: TGCGCCAGCAGCTTACGGTCCCGCGATGAGCAGTTCTTC. Encoded protein: CASSLRSRDEQFF.

V gene TRBV11-2 combines with J gene TRBJ2-3; D perhaps matches TRBD2 (5 bases). V gave up 5 bases and J gave up 2 bases, with 17 bases separating them. This CDR3 is 16 amino acids long. The germline CDR1 and CDR2 sequences are SGHAT and FQNNGV. CDR3 sequence (DNA): TGTGCCAGCAGCCTACGGACGGGGAGTAACACAGATACGCAGTATTTT. Protein sequence: CASSLRTGSNTDTQYF.

The V gene is TRBV19, the J gene TRBJ1-1, with TRBD1 as a possible D gene (5 bases). The germline V gene has CDR1 LNHDA and CDR2 SQIVND (reference sequence). V shed 6 bases and J shed 2 bases, with 19 bases lying between them. The CDR3 consists of 16 residues. The chain's CDR3 is CASSVIPGTRNTEAFF. For the CDR3, the DNA is TGTGCCAGTAGCGTTATACCGGGGACCCGAAACACTGAAGCTTTCTTT.

V and J are TRBV5-6 and TRBJ2-7, with a tentative D call TRBD2 (6 bases). Germline lookup yields CDR1 SGHDT and CDR2 YYEEEE. The CDR3 sequence is 15 residues long. V was cut by 2 bases and J by 6 bases, with 18 bases left in between. CDR3 DNA: TGTGCCAGCAGCTTCCTAGCGAGCCCCTTGGGCGAGCAGTACTTC. This encodes CASSFLASPLGEQYF.

In nucleotides, the CDR3 is TGTGCCAGCAAGCAACTAGCAGAGTCAGATACGCAGTATTTT. Translation gives CASKQLAESDTQYF. The chain carries TRBV2 and TRBJ2-3, with TRBD2 as a possible D gene (6 bases). Trimming took off 7 bases at V and 4 bases at J, with 15 bases between the two ends. The germline gives CDR1 SNHLY, CDR2 FYNNEI. This CDR3 is built from 14 residues.

This clone has a single count. The chain is built from TRBV6-5 and TRBJ2-5; D is uncertain. The V and J ends lost 0 bases and 4 bases respectively, with 12 bases between them. Looked up from germline, CDR1 is MNHEY and CDR2 is SVGAGI. The CDR3 is 15 residues long. For the CDR3, the DNA is TGTGCCAGCAGTTACTCGAGTTCCAGAAGAGAGACCCAGTACTTC. The encoded protein is CASSYSSSRRETQYF.